A single sample gave rise to the 25 T cell receptor beta chains below, sequenced in a study of neurological immune-mediated disorders. In TCRdb, the 5' RACE reads were re-called with MiXCR into one record per CDR3 protein. The repertoire holds about 35,000 distinct CDR3 sequences, 3.5% to 4% seen once, with less than 2.5% in the top ten. Specimen: PBMCs. The receptors originated from a man aged 25-40 years with multiple sclerosis.

This clonotype has at least ten counts. The V call is TRBV5-6, the J call TRBJ2-2; D is ambiguous. Per germline, CDR1 SGHDT and CDR2 YYEEEE. V lost 0 bases to trimming and J lost 9 bases, with 6 bases between them. This CDR3 is built from 12 residues. The CDR3 coding sequence is TGTGCCAGCAGCTTGGTTAACCGGGAGCTGTTTTTT. It yields the protein CASSLVNRELFF.

This clonotype was found many times. The chain combines TRBV20-1 with TRBJ1-5, with a weak D call TRBD1 (6 bases). CDR3 length equals 13 residues. Germline lookup yields CDR1 DFQATT and CDR2 SNEGSKA (reference sequence). Trimming took 5 bases from V and 6 from J, leaving 14 bases between them. The CDR3 reads CSASPQGSQPQHF. CDR3 nucleotide sequence: TGCAGTGCTTCCCCTCAGGGGTCTCAGCCCCAGCATTTT.

This clonotype was seen only a few times. The rearrangement uses TRBV5-6 and TRBJ1-2; D possibly corresponds to TRBD1 (6 bases). The V end was cut by 4 bases, the J end by 7 bases, with 8 bases between. Germline assignment: CDR1 SGHDT and CDR2 YYEEEE. The CDR3 extends over 11 amino acids. This CDR3 reads CASSHRAGYTF. The DNA for the CDR3 is TGTGCCAGCAGCCACAGGGCTGGCTACACCTTC. Complete variable domain (other parts from reference TRBV5-6 and TRBJ1-2): DAGVTQSPTHLIKTRGQQVTLRCSPKSGHDTVSWYQQALGQGPQFIFQYYEEEERQRGNFPDRFSGHQFPNYSSELNVNALLLGDSALYLCASSHRAGYTFGSGTRLTVV.

In its sample, this clonotype was seen many times. This rearrangement joins TRBV27 to TRBJ2-3, with 9 bases fitting TRBD1. The V gene's germline CDR1 is MNHEY and CDR2 SMNVEV (reference sequence). Trimming took 5 bases from V and 4 from J; bases not matched to a gene: 10. This CDR3 has 16 residues. DNA for the CDR3: TGTGCCAGCAGTCAGAACCGGGACAGGGTGTCAGATACGCAGTATTTT. Translating it yields CASSQNRDRVSDTQYF.

The sample holds many counts of this clonotype. The V gene is TRBV20-1, the J gene TRBJ1-1; 7 positions agree with TRBD1. V was clipped by 1 base and J by 6 bases; unmatched bases: 11. This CDR3 spans 15 amino acids. Germline CDR1 and CDR2: DFQATT and SNEGSKA (reference sequence). For the CDR3, the DNA is TGCAGTGCTAGAGGACAGGGAGGGAAGATGGCTGAAGCTTTCTTT. It yields the protein CSARGQGGKMAEAFF.

This clonotype was seen many times. V is TRBV3-1 and J is TRBJ1-1; 8 bases match TRBD1. With 2 bases clipped from V and 10 bases from J, the junction kept 3 bases outside the gene matches. This CDR3 has 12 amino acids. In germline, CDR1 is LGHDT, CDR2 YNNKEL (reference sequence). The CDR3 sequence: CASSQQGARAFF. CDR3 bases: TGTGCCAGCAGCCAACAGGGGGCGCGAGCTTTCTTT.

This clonotype was recorded a few times. This sequence joins TRBV20-1 and TRBJ2-7; TRBD1 might be the D (6 bases). CDR3 size: 18 residues. Trimming took off 0 bases at V and 2 bases at J, with 23 bases between the two ends. Looked up from germline, CDR1 is DFQATT and CDR2 is SNEGSKA (reference sequence). The chain's CDR3 is CSARDQRGHGLSPYEQYF. Written as DNA, the CDR3 is TGCAGTGCTAGAGATCAACGGGGACACGGACTGTCCCCCTACGAGCAGTACTTC.

This clonotype was detected a few times. CDR3 region: CASSQGGGQETQYF. CDR3 sequence (DNA): TGTGCCAGCAGCCAGGGGGGGGGACAAGAGACCCAGTACTTC. The chain joins TRBV7-2 to TRBJ2-5, with D perhaps matching TRBD1 or TRBD2 (7 bases each). The germline V gene encodes CDR1 SGHTA and CDR2 FQGNSA. Trimming cost V 5 bases and J 2 bases, with 12 bases left between them. The CDR3 runs to 14 residues.

The chain joins TRBV20-1 to TRBJ2-5; 12 positions match TRBD2. The V gene's germline CDR1 is DFQATT and CDR2 SNEGSKA (reference sequence). This CDR3 is 14 amino acids long. Trimming took 5 bases from V and 5 from J; bases not matched to a gene: 6. CDR3 amino acids: CSAETSGGSETQYF. The CDR3 coding sequence is TGCAGTGCTGAAACTAGCGGGGGGTCTGAGACCCAGTACTTC.

At least ten counts were recorded for this clonotype. V and J are TRBV12-3 or TRBV12-4 and TRBJ1-3; D gene unclear. CDR3 length: 15 residues. V was clipped by 1 base and J by 0 bases, with 7 bases between them. CDR3 sequence reads: CASSLGLGSGNTIYF. The CDR3 coding sequence is TGTGCCAGCAGTTTAGGACTAGGCTCTGGAAACACCATATATTTT.

By proportion, this clonotype is large. The rearrangement links TRBV27 to TRBJ2-7; the match to TRBD1 covers 8 bases. V lost 4 bases to trimming and J lost 6 bases; unmatched junction nucleotides: 8. The CDR3 length is 14 residues. Germline loops: CDR1 MNHEY, CDR2 SMNVEV (reference sequence). CDR3 nucleotides: TGTGCCAGCAGTTCGGCCAGGGGGCCGTCCGAGCAGTACTTC. This encodes CASSSARGPSEQYF.

This clonotype has a count of ten or more. The chain joins TRBV11-2 to TRBJ1-1, with 7 bases that match TRBD1. With V trimmed by 6 bases and J by 6 bases, 10 bases remained unmatched. The CDR3 consists of 14 residues. Looked up from germline, CDR1 is SGHAT and CDR2 is FQNNGV. The CDR3 sequence: CASREEGASAEAFF. CDR3 DNA: TGTGCCAGCAGGGAGGAGGGGGCGAGCGCTGAAGCTTTCTTT.

Ten or more counts support this clonotype. V usage is TRBV5-1 and J usage is TRBJ2-7, with a weak D call TRBD1 (6 bases). The CDR3 consists of 12 residues. Germline V gene sequence: CDR1 SGHRS, CDR2 YFSETQ. V was trimmed by 5 bases and J by 6 bases, leaving 12 bases between them. The CDR3 reads CASRSTGFEQYF. The CDR3 coding sequence is TGCGCCAGCAGGAGTACAGGGTTCGAGCAGTACTTC. The variable domain in full, completed from reference TRBV5-1 and TRBJ2-7, reads KAGVTQTPRYLIKTRGQQVTLSCSPISGHRSVSWYQQTPGQGLQFLFEYFSETQRNKGNFPGRFSGRQFSNSRSEMNVSTLELGDSALYLCASRSTGFEQYFGPGTRLTVT.

The J gene is TRBJ2-5, the V gene TRBV20-1; 16 bases are a match to TRBD2. V dropped 6 bases and J dropped 2; count of bases not matched to a gene: 3. This CDR3 has 15 residues. The V gene's germline CDR1 is DFQATT and CDR2 SNEGSKA (reference sequence). Here the CDR3 DNA reads TGCAGTGCCACGGGACTAGCGGGGGGGCAAGAGACCCAGTACTTC. Its translation is CSATGLAGGQETQYF.

This clonotype was detected ten times or more. V is TRBV5-1 and J is TRBJ2-3; maybe TRBD1 (5 bases). CDR1 and CDR2 from the germline V gene are SGHRS and YFSETQ. V dropped 3 bases and J dropped 4 bases, with 9 bases sitting between them. The CDR3 runs 13 residues. In DNA, the CDR3 is TGCGCCAGCAGCTCACCAGGGTCAGATACGCAGTATTTT. The encoded protein is CASSSPGSDTQYF.

The sample holds many counts of this clonotype. The chain recombines TRBV6-2 or TRBV6-3 with TRBJ1-6; TRBD1 might be the D (6 bases). Germline V gene data show CDR1 as MNHEY and CDR2 as SVGEGT. The CDR3 sequence is 14 residues long. Trimming removed 6 bases from V and 7 bases from J, with 13 bases in between. The CDR3 nucleotides read TGTGCCAGCAGCCTCGAGGGACAAAATTCACCCCTCCACTTT. Amino acid sequence: CASSLEGQNSPLHF.

In this sample, this clonotype turned up many times. The chain employs TRBV15 and TRBJ2-4; D call uncertain. V lost 1 base, J lost 7 bases, and 5 bases lay in between. This CDR3 has 12 amino acids. Germline CDR1 and CDR2: LNHNV and YYDKDF (reference sequence). CDR3 region: CATSRVENIQYF. CDR3 DNA: TGTGCCACCAGCAGAGTTGAGAACATTCAGTACTTC.

CDR3 in amino acids: CSVDSYNEQFF. The CDR3 region has the DNA TGCAGCGTTGACAGCTACAATGAGCAGTTCTTC. V usage is TRBV29-1 and J usage is TRBJ2-1; no definite D call. Germline loops: CDR1 SQVTM, CDR2 ANQGSEA. Trimming shortened V by 3 bases and J by 3 bases, and 3 bases separated the two germline ends. There are 11 residues in the CDR3.

This clonotype has ten or more counts. This chain uses TRBV9 with TRBJ1-1, with 7 bases identical to TRBD1. Germline V gene lookup returns CDR1 SGDLS and CDR2 YYNGEE. This CDR3 has 14 amino acids. The ends lost 0 bases at V and 6 bases at J; junction bases unmatched: 5. The CDR3 DNA reads as TGTGCCAGCAGCGTAGATCAGGGGGGCCCTGAAGCTTTCTTT. Translation gives CASSVDQGGPEAFF. Full variable domain (outside the CDR3, taken from reference TRBV9 and TRBJ1-1): DSGVTQTPKHLITATGQRVTLRCSPRSGDLSVYWYQQSLDQGLQFLIQYYNGEERAKGNILERFSAQQFPDLHSELNLSSLELGDSALYFCASSVDQGGPEAFFGQGTRLTVV.

This clonotype was found many times. The chain is built from TRBV20-1 and TRBJ2-5, with 11 bases fitting TRBD2. The CDR3 is 17 residues long. V trimming: 3 bases; J trimming: 1 base; junction bases outside the gene matches: 10. Per the germline V gene, CDR1 is DFQATT and CDR2 is SNEGSKA (reference sequence). Here the CDR3 DNA reads TGCAGTGCTAGGTGGTGGGCTAGCGGGGGGTTCCAAGAGACCCAGTACTTC. This translates into CSARWWASGGFQETQYF.

This clonotype occurred many times. The chain carries TRBV12-3 or TRBV12-4 and TRBJ1-4, with D possibly being TRBD1 (6 bases). With 5 bases removed from V and 5 bases from J, the gap between germline ends came to 12 bases. CDR3 size: 14 residues. The CDR3 bases are TGTGCCAGCAGTGGACAGCAGATAAATGAAAAACTGTTTTTT. Residues: CASSGQQINEKLFF.

This clonotype was seen many times. The rearrangement links TRBV7-2 to TRBJ1-4, with unresolved D. CDR3 length equals 15 residues. Germline V gene sequence: CDR1 SGHTA, CDR2 FQGNSA. V was cut by 5 bases and J by 5 bases, with 15 bases left in between. The CDR3 spells CASSGAPRKNEKLFF. The DNA of the CDR3 is TGTGCCAGCAGCGGCGCTCCCCGGAAGAATGAAAAACTGTTTTTT.

A note on this clonotype: A junction end diverges from the germline sequence, so it may reflect a read error. The V and J genes are TRBV5-4 and TRBJ1-6; D gene uncertain. Germline CDR1 SGHNT, CDR2 YYREEE (reference sequence). CDR3 length: 12 amino acids. CDR3: CASSLGESPLNF. The CDR3 region has the DNA TGTGCCAGCAGCTTGGGGGAGTCACCCCTCAACTTT.

This clonotype was recorded many times. V usage is TRBV12-3 or TRBV12-4 and J usage is TRBJ2-4; D call uncertain. V was clipped by 3 bases and J by 2 bases, with 5 bases between them. The length of the CDR3 is 13 residues. CDR3 sequence: CASSFGSKNIQYF. The CDR3 region has the DNA TGTGCCAGCAGTTTTGGGTCCAAAAACATTCAGTACTTC.

This clonotype was recorded many times. V is TRBV12-3 or TRBV12-4 and J is TRBJ1-1, with D possibly being TRBD1 (5 bases). With 7 bases removed from V and 1 base from J, the gap between germline ends came to 13 bases. The CDR3 has 14 amino acids. The CDR3 loop is CASTIGGRNTEAFF. The DNA of the CDR3 is TGTGCCAGCACCATCGGGGGGAGGAACACTGAAGCTTTCTTT.